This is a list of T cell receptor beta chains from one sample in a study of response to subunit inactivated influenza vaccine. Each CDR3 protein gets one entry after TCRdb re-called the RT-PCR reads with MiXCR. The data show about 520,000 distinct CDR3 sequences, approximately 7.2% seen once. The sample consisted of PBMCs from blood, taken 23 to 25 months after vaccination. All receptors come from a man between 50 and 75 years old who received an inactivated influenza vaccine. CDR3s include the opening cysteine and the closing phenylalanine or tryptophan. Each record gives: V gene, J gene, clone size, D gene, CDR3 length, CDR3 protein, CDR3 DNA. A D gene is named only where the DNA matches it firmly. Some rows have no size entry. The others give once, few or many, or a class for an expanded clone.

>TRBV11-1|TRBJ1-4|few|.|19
CASSYQLAGHFATNEKLFF
TGTGCCAGCAGCTATCAGTTGGCGGGACACTTTGCAACTAATGAAAAACTGTTTTTT
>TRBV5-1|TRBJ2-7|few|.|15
CASSLWGRNAYEQYF
TGCGCCAGCAGCTTATGGGGGCGCAATGCCTACGAGCAGTACTTC
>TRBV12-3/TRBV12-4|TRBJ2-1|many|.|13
CASSLANGHEQFF
TGTGCCAGCAGTTTAGCAAACGGACATGAGCAGTTCTTC
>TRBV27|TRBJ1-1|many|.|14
CASSSSALNTEAFF
TGTGCCAGCAGTTCAAGCGCTCTGAACACTGAAGCTTTCTTT
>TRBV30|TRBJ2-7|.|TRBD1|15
CAWSISGQGFGEQYF
TGTGCCTGGAGTATATCGGGACAGGGTTTTGGCGAGCAGTACTTC
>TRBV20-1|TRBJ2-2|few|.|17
CSARVRGRGSMSGELFF
TGCAGTGCTAGAGTTAGGGGCCGGGGGTCTATGTCCGGGGAGCTGTTTTTT
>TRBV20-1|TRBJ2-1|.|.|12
CSAWENNNEQFF
TGCAGTGCTTGGGAGAACAATAATGAGCAGTTCTTC
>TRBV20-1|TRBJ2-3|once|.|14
CSTSTPAKADTQYF
TGCAGTACTAGTACGCCTGCCAAGGCAGATACGCAGTATTTT
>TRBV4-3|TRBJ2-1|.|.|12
CASSRIGNEQFF
TGCGCCAGCAGCCGAATAGGCAATGAGCAGTTCTTC
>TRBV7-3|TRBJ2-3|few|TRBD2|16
CASSFSGRAGTDTQYF
TGTGCCAGCAGCTTTAGCGGGAGGGCTGGCACAGATACGCAGTATTTT
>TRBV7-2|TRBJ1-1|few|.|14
CASSLGVRGTEAFF
TGTGCCAGCAGCTTGGGGGTTCGAGGCACTGAAGCTTTCTTT
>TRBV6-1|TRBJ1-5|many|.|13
CASTETLSQPQHF
TGTGCCAGCACGGAGACTCTCTCTCAGCCCCAGCATTTT
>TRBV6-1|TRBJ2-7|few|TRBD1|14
CASSPGTGDFEQYF
TGTGCCAGCAGCCCCGGGACAGGAGACTTCGAGCAGTACTTC
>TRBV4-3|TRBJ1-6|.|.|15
CASSLVPDSGSPLHF
TGCGCCAGCAGCCTCGTCCCCGACAGTGGATCACCCCTCCACTTT
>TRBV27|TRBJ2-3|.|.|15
CASSLMLLPTDTQYF
TGTGCCAGCAGTTTAATGCTGTTACCCACAGATACGCAGTATTTT
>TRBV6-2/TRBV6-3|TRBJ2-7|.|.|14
CASTPWSSSYEQYF
TGTGCCAGCACCCCCTGGTCGAGCTCCTACGAGCAGTACTTC
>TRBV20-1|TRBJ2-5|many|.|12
CSARIWAETQYF
TGCAGTGCTAGGATCTGGGCAGAGACCCAGTACTTC
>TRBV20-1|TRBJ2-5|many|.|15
CSAGIPAGIQETQYF
TGCAGTGCTGGAATCCCGGCAGGGATACAAGAGACCCAGTACTTC
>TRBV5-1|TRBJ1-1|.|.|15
CASSLGPPGGTEAFF
TGCGCCAGCAGCTTGGGTCCGCCAGGAGGGACTGAAGCTTTCTTT
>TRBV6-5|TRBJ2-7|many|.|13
CASSYLATYEQYF
TGTGCCAGCAGTTACTTGGCCACCTACGAGCAGTACTTC
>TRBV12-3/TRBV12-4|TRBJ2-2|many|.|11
CASRDTGELFF
TGTGCCAGCAGAGACACCGGGGAGCTGTTTTTT
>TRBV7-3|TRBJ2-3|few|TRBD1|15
CASSRQGQRTDTQYF
TGTGCCAGCAGCCGACAGGGACAGCGCACAGATACGCAGTATTTT
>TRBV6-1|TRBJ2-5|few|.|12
CASSESPETQYF
TGTGCCAGCAGTGAATCTCCAGAGACCCAGTACTTC
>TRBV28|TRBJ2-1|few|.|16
CASSLMSKLTYNEQFF
TGTGCCAGCAGTTTAATGTCGAAGTTGACCTACAATGAGCAGTTCTTC
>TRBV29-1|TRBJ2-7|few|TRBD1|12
CSVETGYNEQYF
TGCAGCGTTGAGACAGGGTATAACGAGCAGTACTTC
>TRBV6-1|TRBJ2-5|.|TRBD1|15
CASSHDRGAPETQYF
TGTGCCAGCAGCCATGACAGGGGCGCCCCGGAGACCCAGTACTTC
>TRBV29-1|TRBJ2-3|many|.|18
CSDPSWGVLVGDTDTQYF
TGCAGCGACCCGTCTTGGGGCGTCTTGGTTGGCGACACAGATACGCAGTATTTT
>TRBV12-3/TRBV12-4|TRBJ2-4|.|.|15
CASSTGLGAKNIQYF
TGTGCCAGCAGTACAGGGTTGGGGGCCAAAAACATTCAGTACTTC
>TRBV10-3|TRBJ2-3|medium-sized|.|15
CAISDGTISTDTQYF
TGTGCCATCAGTGACGGGACGATTAGCACAGATACGCAGTATTTT
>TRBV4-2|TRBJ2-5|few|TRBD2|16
CASSQGSGRLQETQYF
TGTGCCAGCAGCCAAGGGAGCGGGAGGCTACAAGAGACCCAGTACTTC
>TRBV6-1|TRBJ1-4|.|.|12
CASRDSYEKLFF
TGTGCCAGCAGGGACAGCTATGAAAAACTGTTTTTT
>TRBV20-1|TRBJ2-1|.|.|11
CSADILGEQFF
TGCAGTGCCGACATCTTAGGTGAGCAGTTCTTC
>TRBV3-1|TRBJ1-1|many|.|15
CASSQEMVSGNEAFF
TGTGCCAGCAGCCAAGAAATGGTGAGCGGCAATGAAGCTTTCTTT
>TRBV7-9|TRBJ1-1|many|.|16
CASTTRGGHSNTEAFF
TGTGCCAGCACCACCCGTGGGGGGCATTCGAACACTGAAGCTTTCTTT
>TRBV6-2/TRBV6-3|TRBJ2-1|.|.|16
CASSSLKRSSYNEQFF
TGTGCCAGCAGTTCGCTAAAGCGGAGCTCCTACAATGAGCAGTTCTTC
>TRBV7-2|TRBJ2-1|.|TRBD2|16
CASSLVGTTQNREQFF
TGTGCCAGCAGCTTAGTCGGGACTACCCAGAACCGGGAGCAGTTCTTC
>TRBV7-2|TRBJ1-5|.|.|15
CASSLGVRAGQPQHF
TGTGCCAGCAGCTTAGGGGTCAGGGCTGGTCAGCCCCAGCATTTT
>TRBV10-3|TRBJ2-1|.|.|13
CAISEQGGGEQFF
TGTGCCATCAGTGAACAGGGTGGGGGGGAGCAGTTCTTC
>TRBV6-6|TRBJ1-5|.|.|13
CASSLLWGQPQHF
TGTGCCAGCAGTCTTCTTTGGGGACAGCCCCAGCATTTT